This T cell receptor beta chain is drawn from a study of tumor and adjacent non-tumor tissue in lung cancer. Study background: Samples averaged roughly 4.4 million productive TCRbeta reads each. General study findings and limits: Tumor tissue had significantly higher TCR diversity than normal lung. Tumor repertoires had a smaller top 100 clone share than normal lung.

This CDR3 contains 15 residues. Per the germline V gene, CDR1 is KGHDR and CDR2 is SFDVKD. V was clipped by 4 bases and J by 2 bases, with 11 bases between them. On this clonotype: Its antigen remains unidentified.

The template was RNA from unsorted bulk tissue. Three rounds of nested PCR, following a modified ARM-PCR protocol, produced the TCRbeta library. One entry per CDR3 protein, called by TCRdb with MiXCR from the multiplex PCR reads. The sample shows around 200,000 distinct CDR3 sequences, around 70% of them seen only once. The clonotype originates from a man aged 60 to 75 with non-small cell lung cancer. The sequenced sample was lung tumor tissue. The chain has TRBV24-1 and TRBJ2-1; maybe TRBD2 (5 bases). The CDR3 spells CATSELSGTYNEQFF. The CDR3 DNA reads TGTGCCACCAGTGAACTCTCCGGGACCTACAATGAGCAGTTCTTC.